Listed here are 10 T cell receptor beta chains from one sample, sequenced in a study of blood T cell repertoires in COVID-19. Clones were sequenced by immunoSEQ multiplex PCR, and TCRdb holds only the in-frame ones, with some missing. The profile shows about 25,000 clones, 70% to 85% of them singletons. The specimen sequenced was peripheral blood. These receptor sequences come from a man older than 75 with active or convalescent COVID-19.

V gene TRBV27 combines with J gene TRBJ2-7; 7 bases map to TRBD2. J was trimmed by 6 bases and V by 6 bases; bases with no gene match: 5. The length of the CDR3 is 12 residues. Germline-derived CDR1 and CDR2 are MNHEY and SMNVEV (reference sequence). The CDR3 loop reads CASSFPGGEQYF. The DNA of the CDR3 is TGTGCCAGCAGCTTTCCGGGGGGCGAGCAGTACTTC.

Written as DNA, the CDR3 is TGCGCCAGCAGCGCAGGGACAGCTCAAGAGACCCAGTACTTC. It encodes CASSAGTAQETQYF. The chain links TRBV5-1 to TRBJ2-5, with 7 bases that match TRBD1. The V segment lost 4 bases and the J segment 2 bases; nucleotides outside the gene matches: 5. Germline CDR1 reads SGHRS; CDR2 reads YFSETQ. The CDR3 has 14 amino acids.

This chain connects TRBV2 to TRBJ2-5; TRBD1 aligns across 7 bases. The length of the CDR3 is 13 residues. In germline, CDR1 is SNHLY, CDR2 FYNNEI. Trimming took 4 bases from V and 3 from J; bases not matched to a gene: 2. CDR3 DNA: TGTGCCAGCAGTGGACAGGGAAAAGAGACCCAGTACTTC. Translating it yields CASSGQGKETQYF.

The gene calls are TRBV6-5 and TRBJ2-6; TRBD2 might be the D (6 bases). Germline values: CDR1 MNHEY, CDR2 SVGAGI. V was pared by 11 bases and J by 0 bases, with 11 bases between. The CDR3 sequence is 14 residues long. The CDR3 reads CAGGRDSGANVLTF. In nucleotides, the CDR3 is TGTGCCGGGGGGAGAGACTCTGGGGCCAACGTCCTGACTTTC.

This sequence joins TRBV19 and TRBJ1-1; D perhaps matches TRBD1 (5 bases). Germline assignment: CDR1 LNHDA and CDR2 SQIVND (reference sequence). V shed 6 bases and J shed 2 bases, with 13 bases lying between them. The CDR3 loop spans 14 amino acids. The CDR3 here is CASRRQGANTEAFF. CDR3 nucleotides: TGTGCCAGTAGGAGACAAGGGGCCAACACTGAAGCTTTCTTT.

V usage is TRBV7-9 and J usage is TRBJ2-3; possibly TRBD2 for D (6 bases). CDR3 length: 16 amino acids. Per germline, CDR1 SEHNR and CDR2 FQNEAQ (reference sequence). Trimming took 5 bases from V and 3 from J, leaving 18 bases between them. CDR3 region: CASSTRLDFSTDTQYF. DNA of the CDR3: TGTGCCAGCAGCACCAGACTAGATTTCTCGACAGATACGCAGTATTTT.

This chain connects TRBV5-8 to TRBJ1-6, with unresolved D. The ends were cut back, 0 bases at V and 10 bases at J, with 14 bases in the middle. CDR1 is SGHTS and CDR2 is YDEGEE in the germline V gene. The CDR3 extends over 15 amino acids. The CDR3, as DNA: TGTGCCAGCAGCTTGGATCTGGGCATCGGATCACCCCTCCACTTT. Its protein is CASSLDLGIGSPLHF.

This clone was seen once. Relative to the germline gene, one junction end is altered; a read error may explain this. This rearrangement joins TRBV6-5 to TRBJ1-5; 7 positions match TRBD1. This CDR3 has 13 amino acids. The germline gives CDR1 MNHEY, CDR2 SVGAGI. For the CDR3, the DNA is TGTGCCGGCAGACAGGGATCCAATCAGCCCCAGCATTTT. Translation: CAGRQGSNQPQHF.

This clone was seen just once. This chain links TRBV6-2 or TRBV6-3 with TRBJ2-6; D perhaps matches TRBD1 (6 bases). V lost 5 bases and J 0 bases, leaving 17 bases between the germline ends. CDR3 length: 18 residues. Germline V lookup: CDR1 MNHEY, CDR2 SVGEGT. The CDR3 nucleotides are TGTGCCAGCAGTGTCGGGACAAGGAGATTCTCTGGGGCCAACGTCCTGACTTTC. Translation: CASSVGTRRFSGANVLTF.

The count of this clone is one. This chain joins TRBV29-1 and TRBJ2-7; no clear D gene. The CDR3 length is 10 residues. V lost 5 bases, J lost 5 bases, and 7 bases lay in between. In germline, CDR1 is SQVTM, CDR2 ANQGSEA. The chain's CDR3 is CSVLSDEQYF. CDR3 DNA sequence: TGCAGCGTTCTATCCGACGAGCAGTACTTC.